This T cell receptor (beta chain) was observed in a study of cytomegalovirus exposure and HLA in healthy donors. Findings and caveats of the study: Indistinguishable V segments such as TRBV6-2 and TRBV6-3 were excluded.

Trimming at V came to 6 bases and at J to 1 base, leaving 4 bases not matched to a gene. This CDR3 is 15 amino acids long. Germline V gene lookup returns CDR1 KGHSH and CDR2 LQKENI. Vbeta (60) and Jbeta (13) primers were used in the PCR. Generated by immunoSEQ multiplex PCR, the TCRdb table keeps only in-frame clones and is missing some. This table holds 45,000 to 55,000 clones. Remarks on this clone: Its target is unknown.

The gene calls are TRBV18 and TRBJ2-2, with 8 nucleotides matching TRBD1. Sequenced sample: PBMCs. This receptor was taken from a woman aged 45-65 years in good health and CMV-seropositive. The CDR3 reads CASSPGQGNTGELFF. CDR3 coding DNA: TGTGCCAGCTCTCCCGGACAGGGGAACACCGGGGAGCTGTTTTTT.